This T cell receptor (beta chain) comes out of a study of blood T cell repertoires in COVID-19. Looking at the study overall: Specimens from acute and convalescent COVID-19 originated in the United States, Italy and Spain. In each case, the material was cDNA or gDNA derived from T cells, B-cell-depleted T cells, or PBMCs.

Original processing notes: For nucleated cells, counts were estimated from reference gene primer amplification. Sequencing used immunoSEQ multiplex PCR; TCRdb keeps in-frame clones, though not all of them. V and J calls and clone size are those listed in that table; D and trimming were worked out from the DNA. This table holds tens of thousands of clones, 87% found once. The trim removed 6 bases at V and 2 bases at J, leaving 3 bases unmatched. Germline values: CDR1 SNHLY, CDR2 FYNNEI. CDR3 length equals 15 residues. A Seattle source enrolled patients during active infection and followed them longitudinally. The table lists this clone with a few counts.

Sequenced sample: peripheral blood. The receptor was derived from an elderly woman with COVID-19, enrolled during active disease. The gene calls are TRBV2 and TRBJ1-5; TRBD1 agrees at 11 bases. CDR3 sequence: CASRGGQGGNQPQHF. CDR3 DNA: TGTGCCAGCAGAGGGGGACAGGGGGGCAATCAGCCCCAGCATTTT.